These 26 T cell receptor beta chains originate from one sample sequenced in a study of blood T cell repertoires in COVID-19. Profiled with immunoSEQ multiplex PCR; TCRdb holds only in-frame clones, not every one. The table has some 74,000 clones, around 80% seen once. The material sequenced was peripheral blood. All receptors derive from a woman older than 75 with active or convalescent COVID-19.

This chain connects TRBV7-9 to TRBJ2-1; 9 bases fit TRBD2. CDR1 is SEHNR and CDR2 is FQNEAQ in the germline V gene (reference sequence). The CDR3 totals 16 residues. After removal of 2 bases from V and 6 bases from J, the junction contained 8 bases not matched to a gene. The DNA of the CDR3 is TGTGCCAGCAGCTTATGGCGGGGGGGCAGCGCCAATGAGCAGTTCTTC. It codes for CASSLWRGGSANEQFF.

V usage is TRBV7-9 and J usage is TRBJ2-3, with TRBD2 identical over 7 bases. CDR3 length: 16 amino acids. The germline CDR1 and CDR2 sequences are SEHNR and FQNEAQ (reference sequence). With 6 bases clipped from V and 4 bases from J, the junction kept 13 bases outside the gene matches. This CDR3 is CASSRKGLLHSDTQYF. The CDR3 coding sequence is TGTGCCAGCAGTCGGAAGGGACTACTACACTCAGATACGCAGTATTTT.

The chain combines TRBV30 with TRBJ1-1; possible D gene TRBD1, 5 bases. The CDR3 runs to 12 residues. Looked up from germline, CDR1 is GTSNPN and CDR2 is SVGIG (reference sequence). V shed 4 bases and J shed 1 base, with 7 bases lying between them. CDR3 DNA: TGTGCCTGGAATCAGGGGAACACTGAAGCTTTCTTT. As protein: CAWNQGNTEAFF.

The chain combines TRBV19 with TRBJ1-5; D unclear. Between the trimmed V and J ends, which lost 6 bases and 4 bases, there was a span of 13 bases. Germline CDR1 and CDR2: LNHDA and SQIVND (reference sequence). The CDR3 spans 14 residues. In nucleotides, the CDR3 is TGTGCCAGTAGGCAATCGCAGGCAAATCAGCCCCAGCATTTT. It codes for CASRQSQANQPQHF. The full variable domain, with the rest looked up from reference TRBV19 and TRBJ1-5, is DGGITQSPKYLFRKEGQNVTLSCEQNLNHDAMYWYRQDPGQGLRLIYYSQIVNDFQKGDIAEGYSVSREKKESFPLTVTSAQKNPTAFYLCASRQSQANQPQHFGDGTRLSIL.

This clone occurred many times. V usage is TRBV28 and J usage is TRBJ2-7; 7 bases are a match to TRBD2. There are 12 residues in the CDR3. CDR1 and CDR2 from the germline V gene are MDHEN and SYDVKM. DNA of the CDR3: TGTGCACACGCGGGGGACTCCTACGAGCAGTACTTC. Its translation: CAHAGDSYEQYF.

There are a few counts of this clone. The genes are TRBV25-1 and TRBJ1-1; perhaps TRBD1 as D (6 bases). Deletions cut 6 bases from V and 4 bases from J, with 18 bases between. Per the germline V gene, CDR1 is MGHDK and CDR2 is SYGVNS. The CDR3 has 15 residues. The DNA of the CDR3 is TGTGCCAGCAGAGCCCCGGGGGGCTCGGGCACTGAAGCTTTCTTT. Protein sequence: CASRAPGGSGTEAFF.

The V and J genes are TRBV9 and TRBJ2-7; TRBD1 might be the D (6 bases). The V and J ends lost 0 bases and 6 bases respectively, with 16 bases between them. Germline loops: CDR1 SGDLS, CDR2 YYNGEE. The CDR3 totals 15 residues. The CDR3 here is CASSVDPGLQGEQYF. DNA for the CDR3: TGTGCCAGCAGCGTAGACCCGGGCCTACAGGGCGAGCAGTACTTC.

The CDR3 loop is CASSEGVIGGPSTDTQYF. CDR3 coding DNA: TGTGCCAGCAGTGAGGGTGTAATTGGCGGGCCGAGCACAGATACGCAGTATTTT. The chain couples TRBV2 to TRBJ2-3; perhaps TRBD2 as D (5 bases). Trimming cost V 3 bases and J 0 bases, with 19 bases left between them. The CDR3 loop spans 18 amino acids. Germline CDR1 SNHLY, CDR2 FYNNEI.

This clone was seen a single time. The chain is built from TRBV7-2 and TRBJ2-7; D unresolved. V was trimmed by 2 bases and J by 3 bases, leaving 8 bases between them. The CDR3 runs to 13 residues. Germline CDR1 and CDR2: SGHTA and FQGNSA. The CDR3 loop is CASSLSSNYEQYF. In nucleotides, the CDR3 is TGTGCCAGCAGCTTATCTTCTAACTACGAGCAGTACTTC.

There are many counts of this clone. The genes are TRBV27 and TRBJ1-1, with 9 bases that match TRBD1. Looked up from germline, CDR1 is MNHEY and CDR2 is SMNVEV (reference sequence). Unmatched junction bases numbered 15, after V lost 5 bases and J lost 5 bases. This CDR3 is 17 amino acids long. The CDR3 spells CASSAGQGRSRRTEAFF. The DNA of the CDR3 is TGTGCCAGCAGTGCCGGACAGGGGAGGAGTAGGAGAACTGAAGCTTTCTTT.

This clone occurred a few times. CDR3 amino acids: CASSQEQITSSETQYF. The CDR3 bases are TGTGCCAGCAGCCAAGAACAAATCACTAGCAGCGAGACCCAGTACTTC. V usage is TRBV4-2 and J usage is TRBJ2-5; the D gene is possibly TRBD2 (6 bases). The ends were cut back, 0 bases at V and 5 bases at J, with 16 bases in the middle. CDR3 size: 16 residues. Germline CDR1 LGHNA, CDR2 YNFKEQ.

This clone has only one observation. The chain combines TRBV29-1 with TRBJ2-1; 8 positions match TRBD1. Trimming removed 1 base from V and 7 bases from J; junction bases left unmatched: 3. The germline V gene has CDR1 SQVTM and CDR2 ANQGSEA. CDR3 length: 13 amino acids. The CDR3 is CSVEVTGGNEQFF. DNA for the CDR3: TGCAGCGTTGAAGTAACAGGGGGGAATGAGCAGTTCTTC.

The genes are TRBV25-1 and TRBJ1-4, with 10 bases lining up with TRBD1. CDR1 and CDR2 from the germline V gene are MGHDK and SYGVNS. The CDR3 contains 16 residues. The V gene end was trimmed by 2 bases and the J gene end by 5 bases; junction bases not matched to a gene: 5. CDR3 DNA: TGTGCCAGCAGTGAAGACAGGGGGCGGAGGAATGAAAAACTGTTTTTT. Translation gives CASSEDRGRRNEKLFF.

The chain employs TRBV7-8 and TRBJ2-5, with TRBD1 matching 7 bases. Germline CDR1 is SGHVS and CDR2 is FQNEAQ. The trim removed 3 bases at V and 5 bases at J, leaving 6 bases unmatched. The CDR3 runs to 14 residues. The CDR3 region has the DNA TGTGCCAGCAGCTTTATAGGGGGCGGTGAGACCCAGTACTTC. Translation gives CASSFIGGGETQYF.

The gene calls are TRBV3-1 (or the pseudogene TRBV3-2) and TRBJ2-7; 9 nucleotides align to TRBD2. Trimming at V came to 6 bases and at J to 0 bases, leaving 6 bases not matched to a gene. Looked up from germline, CDR1 is LGHDT and CDR2 is YNNKEL (reference sequence). The CDR3 runs to 15 residues. The CDR3 loop reads CASRQSGRSSYEQYF. The CDR3 region has the DNA TGTGCCAGCAGACAGAGCGGGAGGTCCTCCTACGAGCAGTACTTC.

V is TRBV5-1 and J is TRBJ1-2; 8 nucleotides agree with TRBD1. The CDR3 is 12 amino acids. J lost 8 bases, V lost 3 bases, and 3 bases had no gene match. The germline gives CDR1 SGHRS, CDR2 YFSETQ. This CDR3 is CASSWTGSGYTF. The CDR3 coding sequence is TGCGCCAGCAGCTGGACAGGGTCCGGCTACACCTTC.

The CDR3 nucleotides read TGTGCCAGCAGTACCGGACTAGCGGGGGACGTTAGCACAGATACGCAGTATTTT. Protein sequence: CASSTGLAGDVSTDTQYF. V gene TRBV28 combines with J gene TRBJ2-3, with 13 bases lining up with TRBD2. The CDR3 is 18 residues long. Trimming removed 5 bases from V and 0 bases from J; junction bases left unmatched: 8. The germline CDR1 and CDR2 sequences are MDHEN and SYDVKM.

The chain has TRBV6-5 and TRBJ1-5; maybe TRBD1 (6 bases). Germline CDR1 reads MNHEY; CDR2 reads SVGAGI. The CDR3 length is 12 residues. V lost 10 bases and J 4 bases, leaving 11 bases between the germline ends. The chain's CDR3 is CATGQYNQPQHF. CDR3 coding DNA: TGTGCCACTGGACAGTATAATCAGCCCCAGCATTTT.

This chain joins TRBV5-1 and TRBJ2-7; D possibly corresponds to TRBD1 (6 bases). CDR3 length: 17 residues. CDR1 is SGHRS and CDR2 is YFSETQ in the germline V gene. Trimming removed 0 bases at V and 4 bases at J, with 20 bases between. The CDR3 DNA reads as TGCGCCAGCAGCTTGGATGTCTCGGGACAACAGACTTACGAGCAGTACTTC. Protein: CASSLDVSGQQTYEQYF.

The genes are TRBV7-8 and TRBJ2-7; 8 bases agree with TRBD2. The J segment lost 6 bases and the V segment lost 5 bases, leaving 3 bases of the junction unmatched. This CDR3 has 12 amino acids. Germline V CDR1 and CDR2: SGHVS, FQNEAQ. Written as DNA, the CDR3 is TGTGCCAGCAGCCGCCGGGGGGGCGAGCAGTACTTC. As protein: CASSRRGGEQYF.

The V call is TRBV5-1, the J call TRBJ2-5; 8 bases map to TRBD1. Germline values: CDR1 SGHRS, CDR2 YFSETQ. The CDR3 spans 17 residues. V dropped 0 bases and J dropped 1; count of bases not matched to a gene: 8. The CDR3 DNA sequence: TGCGCCAGCAGCTTGGGGTCAGGGGGCGGGTTCCAAGAGACCCAGTACTTC. It translates to CASSLGSGGGFQETQYF.

This chain links TRBV5-6 with TRBJ2-1; 11 positions agree with TRBD2. Germline V lookup: CDR1 SGHDT, CDR2 YYEEEE. This CDR3 spans 14 amino acids. Losses at the gene ends were 1 base for V and 12 bases for J; bases not matched to a gene: 6. CDR3 nucleotide sequence: TGTGCCAGCAGCTTGACTAGCGGGGGTGTGGGGCAGTTCTTC. It specifies CASSLTSGGVGQFF.

The chain has TRBV12-3 or TRBV12-4 and TRBJ2-1; no clear D. The CDR3 sequence is 13 residues long. V lost 2 bases and J lost 3, with 5 bases in between. The CDR3 loop is CASSLSVYNEQFF. Here the CDR3 DNA reads TGTGCCAGCAGTTTATCGGTCTACAATGAGCAGTTCTTC.

V usage is TRBV7-8 and J usage is TRBJ2-5, with D possibly matching TRBD1 (6 bases). The germline V gene encodes CDR1 SGHVS and CDR2 FQNEAQ. The CDR3 consists of 13 residues. V gave up 5 bases and J gave up 5 bases, with 12 bases separating them. CDR3 bases: TGTGCCAGCAGCCCACTCAGGGGTGAGACCCAGTACTTC. This gives the protein CASSPLRGETQYF.

This clone was seen once. The chain carries TRBV2 and TRBJ1-6; 10 bases are shared with TRBD1. The CDR3 is made up of 15 amino acids. V lost 6 bases, J lost 1 base, and 0 bases stayed unmatched. Germline CDR1 reads SNHLY; CDR2 reads FYNNEI. CDR3 in amino acids: CASRDRGSYNSPLHF. Written as DNA, the CDR3 is TGTGCCAGCAGGGACAGGGGGTCCTATAATTCACCCCTCCACTTT.

This clone appeared a single time. V and J are TRBV7-3 and TRBJ2-3, with 10 bases lining up with TRBD2. The CDR3 contains 15 residues. Germline trimming cut 5 bases from V and 3 bases from J; bases unmatched to any gene: 5. Germline V gene lookup returns CDR1 SGHTA and CDR2 FQGTGA. The CDR3 region has the DNA TGTGCCAGCAGCCAAGGACTAGCGGTGACAGATACGCAGTATTTT. Protein product: CASSQGLAVTDTQYF.